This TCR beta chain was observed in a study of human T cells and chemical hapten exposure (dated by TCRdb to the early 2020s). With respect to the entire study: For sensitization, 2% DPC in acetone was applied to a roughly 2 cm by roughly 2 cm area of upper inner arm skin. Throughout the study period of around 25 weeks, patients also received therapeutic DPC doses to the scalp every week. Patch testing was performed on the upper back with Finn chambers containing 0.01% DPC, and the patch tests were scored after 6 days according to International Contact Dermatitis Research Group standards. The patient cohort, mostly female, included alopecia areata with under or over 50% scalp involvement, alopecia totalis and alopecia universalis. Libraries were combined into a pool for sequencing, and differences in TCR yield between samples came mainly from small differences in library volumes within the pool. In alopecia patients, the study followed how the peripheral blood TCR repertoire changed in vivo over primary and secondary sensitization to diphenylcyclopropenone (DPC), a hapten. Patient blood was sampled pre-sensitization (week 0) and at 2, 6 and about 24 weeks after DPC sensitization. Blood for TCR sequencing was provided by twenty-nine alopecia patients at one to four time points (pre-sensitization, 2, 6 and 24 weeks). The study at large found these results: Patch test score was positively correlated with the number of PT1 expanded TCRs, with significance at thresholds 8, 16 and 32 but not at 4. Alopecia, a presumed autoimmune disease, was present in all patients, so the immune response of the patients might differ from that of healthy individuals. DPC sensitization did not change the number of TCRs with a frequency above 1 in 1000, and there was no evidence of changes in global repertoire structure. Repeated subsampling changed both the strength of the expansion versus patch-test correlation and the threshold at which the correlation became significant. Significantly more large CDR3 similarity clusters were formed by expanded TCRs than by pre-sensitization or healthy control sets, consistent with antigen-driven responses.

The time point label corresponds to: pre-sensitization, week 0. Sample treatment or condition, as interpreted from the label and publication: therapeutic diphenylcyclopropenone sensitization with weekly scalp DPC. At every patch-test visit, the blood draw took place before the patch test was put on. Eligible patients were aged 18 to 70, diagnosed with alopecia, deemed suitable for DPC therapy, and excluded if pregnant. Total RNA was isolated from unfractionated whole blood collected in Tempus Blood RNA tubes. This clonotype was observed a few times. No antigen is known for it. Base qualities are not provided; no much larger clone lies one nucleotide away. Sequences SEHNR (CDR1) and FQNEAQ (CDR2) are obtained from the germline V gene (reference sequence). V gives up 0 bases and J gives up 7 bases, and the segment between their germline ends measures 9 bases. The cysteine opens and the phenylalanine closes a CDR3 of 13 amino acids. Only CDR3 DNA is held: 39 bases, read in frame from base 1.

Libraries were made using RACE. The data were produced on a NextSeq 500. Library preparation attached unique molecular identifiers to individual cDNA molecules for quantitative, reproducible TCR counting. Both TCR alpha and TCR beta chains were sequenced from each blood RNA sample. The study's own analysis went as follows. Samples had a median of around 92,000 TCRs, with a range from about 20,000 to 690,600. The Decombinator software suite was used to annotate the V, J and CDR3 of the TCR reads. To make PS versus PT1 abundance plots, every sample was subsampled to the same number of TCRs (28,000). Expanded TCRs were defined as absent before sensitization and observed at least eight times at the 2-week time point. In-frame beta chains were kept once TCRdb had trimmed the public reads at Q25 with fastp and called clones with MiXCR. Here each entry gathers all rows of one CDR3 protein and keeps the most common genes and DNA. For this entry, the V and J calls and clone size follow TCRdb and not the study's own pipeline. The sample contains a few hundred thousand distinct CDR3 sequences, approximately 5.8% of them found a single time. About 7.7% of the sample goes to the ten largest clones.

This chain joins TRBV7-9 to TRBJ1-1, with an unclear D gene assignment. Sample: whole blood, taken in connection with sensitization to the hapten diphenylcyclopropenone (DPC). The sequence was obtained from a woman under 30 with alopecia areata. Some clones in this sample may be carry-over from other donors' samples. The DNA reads TGTGCCAGCAGCTTAGCGTTGGAGTATGAAGCTTTCTTT. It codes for CASSLALEYEAFF.